One and the same sample provided the 26 T cell receptor beta chains below, sequenced in a study of Ad26.COV2.S vaccination and SARS-CoV-2 variants (dated by TCRdb to the early 2020s). The library was prepared using the immunoSEQ multiplex PCR assay. The clones in this table, taken by TCRdb from immuneACCESS, are in-frame only. Not every clone is retained; where verified, under half of the shortfall comes from an unresolved V gene, and the cause of the rest is unknown. Counted in this sample were approximately 97,000 clones; about three quarters of them appeared once. The ten largest clones add up to around 15% of the sample. According to the study, the label for this sample's time point signals: individuals recovered from natural SARS-CoV-2 infection. The material sequenced was peripheral blood, taken after recovery from COVID-19. The receptors originated from a human donor who had recovered from COVID-19.

The genes are TRBV28 and TRBJ2-7, with 8 bases fitting TRBD1. CDR1 is MDHEN, CDR2 SYDVKM, per germline. Trimming cost V 3 bases and J 5 bases; bases outside gene matches: 6. The CDR3 has 14 amino acids. In DNA, the CDR3 is TGTGCCAGCAGTTTCCCCCAGGGGGCGGACGAGCAGTACTTC. Translated, it gives CASSFPQGADEQYF.

This rearrangement joins TRBV15 to TRBJ1-5, with D uncertain. The V and J ends lost 0 bases and 5 bases respectively, with 11 bases between them. The germline CDR1 and CDR2 sequences are LNHNV and YYDKDF (reference sequence). The CDR3 loop spans 15 amino acids. The CDR3 DNA reads TGTGCCACCAGCAGAGATCTGAAGGGCTATCAGCCCCAGCATTTT. Protein: CATSRDLKGYQPQHF.

V is TRBV28 and J is TRBJ1-1; D gene uncertain. V shed 6 bases and J shed 2 bases, with 16 bases lying between them. Per germline, CDR1 MDHEN and CDR2 SYDVKM. The CDR3 contains 15 residues. CDR3 protein: CASSRGGLSNTEAFF. In DNA form, the CDR3 reads TGTGCCAGCAGCAGAGGTGGGCTGTCCAACACTGAAGCTTTCTTT.

The rearrangement joins TRBV6-1 to TRBJ2-7; D is perhaps TRBD1 (5 bases). CDR1 is MNHNS, CDR2 SASEGT, per germline. This CDR3 region has 16 residues. Deletions cut 4 bases from V and 0 bases from J, with 16 bases between. The CDR3 protein is CASSARGIRLSYEQYF. The DNA of the CDR3 is TGTGCCAGCAGTGCTAGGGGAATCCGCCTCTCCTACGAGCAGTACTTC.

The chain combines TRBV3-1 (or the pseudogene TRBV3-2) with TRBJ1-2; D ambiguous. Deletions cut 0 bases from V and 12 bases from J, with 11 bases between. CDR3 size: 12 residues. Germline values: CDR1 LGHDT, CDR2 YNNKEL (reference sequence). The CDR3 DNA reads TGTGCCAGCAGCCAAGATCGGCAACTCAACACCTTC. Translated: CASSQDRQLNTF.

The CDR3: CATSDLAGSHNEQFF. CDR3 in DNA: TGTGCCACCAGTGATTTGGCAGGGTCGCACAATGAGCAGTTCTTC. The chain combines TRBV24-1 with TRBJ2-1; D is possibly TRBD1 (5 bases). The ends were cut back, 0 bases at V and 5 bases at J, with 10 bases in the middle. Germline V gene data show CDR1 as KGHDR and CDR2 as SFDVKD. The CDR3 runs 15 residues.

The chain is built from TRBV7-9 and TRBJ2-5, with 10 bases identical to TRBD1. The germline gives CDR1 SEHNR, CDR2 FQNEAQ (reference sequence). The CDR3 is 16 residues long. Unmatched junction bases numbered 9, after V lost 3 bases and J lost 5 bases. The CDR3: CASSLDRGKLAETQYF. The CDR3 DNA sequence: TGTGCCAGCAGCTTGGACAGGGGGAAGTTGGCTGAGACCCAGTACTTC.

The chain recombines TRBV19 with TRBJ1-1, with D hard to call. Trimming took 1 base from V and 0 from J, leaving 15 bases between them. Germline V gene data show CDR1 as LNHDA and CDR2 as SQIVND (reference sequence). CDR3 length equals 17 residues. CDR3 sequence: CASSIGRPTNMNTEAFF. CDR3 sequence (DNA): TGTGCCAGTAGTATAGGCAGACCGACCAACATGAACACTGAAGCTTTCTTT.

The table lists this clone with a count of one. The CDR3, as DNA: TGTGCCAGCACTGGTAGCCGATACGAGACCCAGTACTTC. Residues: CASTGSRYETQYF. The genes are TRBV6-6 and TRBJ2-5; D ambiguous. V was cut by 7 bases and J by 5 bases, with 14 bases left in between. Per the germline V gene, CDR1 is MNHNY and CDR2 is SVGAGI (reference sequence). There are 13 residues in the CDR3.

The V call is TRBV27, the J call TRBJ1-6, with TRBD1 as a possible D gene (5 bases). Germline V CDR1 and CDR2: MNHEY, SMNVEV (reference sequence). V lost 3 bases, J lost 6 bases, and 12 bases lay in between. The CDR3 is 15 amino acids. The CDR3 loop reads CASSFQTAGNSPLHF. The CDR3 DNA is TGTGCCAGCAGTTTCCAGACAGCGGGTAATTCACCCCTCCACTTT.

At least ten counts were recorded for this clone. The chain is built from TRBV7-2 and TRBJ2-1, with D perhaps TRBD2 (7 bases). V was trimmed by 1 base and J by 10 bases, leaving 14 bases between them. Germline assignment: CDR1 SGHTA and CDR2 FQGNSA. The CDR3 sequence is 14 residues long. The CDR3 sequence: CASSLDGGLNEQFF. The CDR3 region has the DNA TGTGCCAGCAGCTTAGACGGGGGGCTTAACGAGCAGTTCTTC.

The chain recombines TRBV29-1 with TRBJ1-3, with TRBD1 identical over 7 bases. The J segment lost 3 bases and the V segment lost 3 bases, leaving 2 bases of the junction unmatched. This CDR3 is built from 13 residues. Germline assignment: CDR1 SQVTM and CDR2 ANQGSEA. CDR3 nucleotides: TGCAGCGTTGAGACAGGGAATGGAAACACCATATATTTT. This sequence encodes CSVETGNGNTIYF.

This clone was recorded once. This chain joins TRBV4-2 and TRBJ1-4; a possible D gene is TRBD1 (5 bases). V shed 3 bases and J shed 0 bases, with 14 bases lying between them. CDR1 is LGHNA, CDR2 YNFKEQ, per germline. The CDR3 totals 17 residues. CDR3 protein: CASSHGGTAATNEKLFF. Written as DNA, the CDR3 is TGTGCCAGCAGCCATGGGGGTACGGCCGCAACTAATGAAAAACTGTTTTTT.

The rearrangement links TRBV28 to TRBJ2-1; D ambiguous. The CDR3 has 13 residues. The germline V gene encodes CDR1 MDHEN and CDR2 SYDVKM. V lost 5 bases to trimming and J lost 9 bases, with 14 bases between them. The CDR3 DNA reads TGTGCCAGCAGTGACTCAGTTCCCACTGAGCAGTTCTTC. Protein: CASSDSVPTEQFF.

The chain combines TRBV20-1 with TRBJ2-1; 9 nucleotides align to TRBD2. Unmatched junction bases numbered 12, after V lost 3 bases and J lost 3 bases. From germline, CDR1 is DFQATT and CDR2 SNEGSKA (reference sequence). The CDR3 loop spans 17 amino acids. CDR3 in amino acids: CSASLPGGGAHYNEQFF. The CDR3 DNA reads as TGCAGTGCTAGTCTCCCGGGCGGGGGGGCCCACTACAATGAGCAGTTCTTC.

The chain joins TRBV29-1 to TRBJ2-1, with D possibly matching TRBD2 (5 bases). Germline V gives CDR1 SQVTM, CDR2 ANQGSEA. Trimming shortened V by 7 bases and J by 10 bases, and 23 bases separated the two germline ends. The CDR3 loop spans 14 amino acids. CDR3 bases: TGCAGCGCTATCATACCCGGCCTAGCAAAGGAGCAGTTCTTC. It yields the protein CSAIIPGLAKEQFF.

This rearrangement joins TRBV19 to TRBJ2-1; D assignment may be TRBD1 or TRBD2 (5 bases each). The CDR3 sequence is 16 residues long. Germline CDR1 reads LNHDA; CDR2 reads SQIVND (reference sequence). V gave up 3 bases and J gave up 4 bases, with 16 bases separating them. Here the CDR3 DNA reads TGTGCCAGTAGTATTCGCCCCGGGACCCAGTACAATGAGCAGTTCTTC. This gives the protein CASSIRPGTQYNEQFF.

As DNA, the CDR3 is TGTGCCAGCAGCGGACTAGCGGGGGGGCCGAGGGGTGAGCAGTTCTTC. The encoded protein is CASSGLAGGPRGEQFF. The chain joins TRBV9 to TRBJ2-1; 14 nucleotides match TRBD2. The trim removed 3 bases at V and 9 bases at J, leaving 8 bases unmatched. This CDR3 region has 16 residues. The germline V gene has CDR1 SGDLS and CDR2 YYNGEE.

The chain has TRBV28 and TRBJ2-5; 8 positions match TRBD2. Germline values: CDR1 MDHEN, CDR2 SYDVKM. Losses at the gene ends were 5 bases for V and 5 bases for J; bases not matched to a gene: 13. This CDR3 has 16 residues. In DNA form, the CDR3 reads TGTGCCAGCAGTGCCCCCTTGGTAGCGGGGACCGAGACCCAGTACTTC. Translation: CASSAPLVAGTETQYF.

In its sample, this clone was seen once. The rearrangement links TRBV7-9 to TRBJ2-3; D remains ambiguous. The CDR3 contains 16 residues. Trimming took off 3 bases at V and 2 bases at J, with 15 bases between the two ends. Germline V gives CDR1 SEHNR, CDR2 FQNEAQ (reference sequence). This CDR3 reads CASSLGSYTNTDTQYF. CDR3 nucleotide sequence: TGTGCCAGCAGCTTGGGTTCGTACACCAACACAGATACGCAGTATTTT.

This clone was observed once. V and J are TRBV30 and TRBJ1-2; D uncertain. The V end lost 2 bases, the J end lost 6 bases, and 7 bases lay between the germline ends. The CDR3 runs 11 residues. Per germline, CDR1 GTSNPN and CDR2 SVGIG (reference sequence). CDR3 loop: CAWSLPHGYTF. CDR3 coding DNA: TGTGCCTGGAGTCTCCCCCATGGCTACACCTTC.

The chain combines TRBV28 with TRBJ2-6, with D possibly being TRBD1 (6 bases). The CDR3 is made up of 17 amino acids. Trimming took 6 bases from V and 0 from J, leaving 15 bases between them. Per the germline V gene, CDR1 is MDHEN and CDR2 is SYDVKM. The DNA for the CDR3 is TGTGCCAGCAGAACAGGGAGCCGTTACTCTGGGGCCAACGTCCTGACTTTC. Encoded protein: CASRTGSRYSGANVLTF.

This sequence joins TRBV19 and TRBJ1-5, with TRBD1 as a possible D gene (5 bases). With 3 bases removed from V and 4 bases from J, the gap between germline ends came to 10 bases. The germline gives CDR1 LNHDA, CDR2 SQIVND (reference sequence). The CDR3 runs 14 residues. DNA for the CDR3: TGTGCCAGTAGTATTGCATCAGGGAATCAGCCCCAGCATTTT. Translated: CASSIASGNQPQHF.

The rearrangement links TRBV5-1 to TRBJ2-3, with D hard to call. From germline, CDR1 is SGHRS and CDR2 YFSETQ. CDR3 length: 15 amino acids. V lost 4 bases and J 4 bases, leaving 16 bases between the germline ends. The CDR3 protein is CASSPWGGPPDTQYF. The CDR3 DNA reads TGCGCCAGCAGCCCCTGGGGTGGGCCCCCAGATACGCAGTATTTT. The entire variable domain, with the rest obtained from reference TRBV5-1 and TRBJ2-3, is as follows: KAGVTQTPRYLIKTRGQQVTLSCSPISGHRSVSWYQQTPGQGLQFLFEYFSETQRNKGNFPGRFSGRQFSNSRSEMNVSTLELGDSALYLCASSPWGGPPDTQYFGPGTRLTVL.

There are a few counts of this clone. This sequence joins TRBV11-1 and TRBJ1-2, with unresolved D. CDR3 length: 13 residues. CDR1 is SGHAT and CDR2 is FQDESV in the germline V gene (reference sequence). V was cut by 4 bases and J by 4 bases, with 10 bases left in between. The CDR3 sequence: CASSSGRIYGYTF. In DNA, the CDR3 is TGTGCCAGCAGCTCCGGACGGATCTATGGCTACACCTTC.

This clone was recorded a few times. This chain uses TRBV7-2 with TRBJ1-1, with D possibly being TRBD1 (6 bases). Trimming cost V 3 bases and J 5 bases, with 13 bases left between them. The CDR3 length is 14 residues. The germline V gene encodes CDR1 SGHTA and CDR2 FQGNSA. For the CDR3, the DNA is TGTGCCAGCAGCTTGTGGGGGGCTGATACTGAAGCTTTCTTT. As protein: CASSLWGADTEAFF.